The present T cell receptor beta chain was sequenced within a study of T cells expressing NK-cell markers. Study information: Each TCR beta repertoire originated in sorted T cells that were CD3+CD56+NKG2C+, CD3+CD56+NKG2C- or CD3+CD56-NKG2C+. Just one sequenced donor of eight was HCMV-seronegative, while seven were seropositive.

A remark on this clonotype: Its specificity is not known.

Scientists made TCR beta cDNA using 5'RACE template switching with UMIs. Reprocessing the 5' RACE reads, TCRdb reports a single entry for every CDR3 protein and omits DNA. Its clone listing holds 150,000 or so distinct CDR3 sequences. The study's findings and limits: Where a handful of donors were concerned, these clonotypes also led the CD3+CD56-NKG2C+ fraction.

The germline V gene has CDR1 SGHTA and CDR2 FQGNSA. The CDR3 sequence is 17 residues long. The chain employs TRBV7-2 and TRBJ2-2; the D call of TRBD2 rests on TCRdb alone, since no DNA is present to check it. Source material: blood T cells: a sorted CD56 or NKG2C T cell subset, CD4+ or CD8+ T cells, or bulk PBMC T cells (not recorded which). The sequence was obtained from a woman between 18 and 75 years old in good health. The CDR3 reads CASSPIPGLAAIGELFF.